These T cell receptor beta chains were read from a single sample in a study of response to subunit inactivated influenza vaccine. From the RT-PCR reads, TCRdb called clonotypes with MiXCR, one entry per CDR3 protein. This table has a few hundred thousand distinct CDR3 sequences, about 11% appearing once. These same records also appear under a second study, on T cells expressing NK-cell markers.

The sample was PBMCs from blood, taken on the day of vaccination. Receptors originate from a man between 50 and 59 years old who received an inactivated influenza vaccine. Each CDR3 is given without its conserved first and last residue. The size field is filled for only some rows; it gives once, few, many or a size class.

ASSQEGLGAAEQY	TRBV4-2	TRBJ2-7	many
ASSPGQADYEQY	TRBV5-1	TRBJ2-7	.
ASSSKRDQPQH	TRBV11-2	TRBJ1-5	.
SAMPGHRIQETQY	TRBV20-1	TRBJ2-5	many
ASARGDYDTDTQY	TRBV7-2	TRBJ2-3	.
SVWDRVNEQY	TRBV29-1	TRBJ2-7	few
ASSGWTGRETQY	TRBV11-2	TRBJ2-5	.
ASSPGTSGGGEQF	TRBV5-1	TRBJ2-1	.
ASSTAGKIDEQF	TRBV5-1	TRBJ2-1	few
ASSPYGDSYEQY	TRBV7-7	TRBJ2-7	.
ASSSFWGQGIYEQY	TRBV7-9	TRBJ2-7	.
ASSPYRGQGTYEQY	TRBV4-2	TRBJ2-7	few
ASSGAGNTIY	TRBV7-8	TRBJ1-3	.